What follows are 21 T cell receptor beta chains derived from one specimen sequenced in a study of CD8 T cells in ankylosing spondylitis. Via MiXCR, TCRdb re-called the 5' RACE reads, giving one row per CDR3 protein. The sample holds around 180,000 distinct CDR3 sequences, 15% to 20% seen once. The sequenced material came from blood, either unsorted or a sorted T cell fraction (not recorded which). Receptors were obtained from a male donor aged 5 to 29 with ankylosing spondylitis or in good health (not recorded which).

This clonotype appeared many times. The gene calls are TRBV24-1 and TRBJ2-1; 8 positions agree with TRBD1. Trimming at V came to 1 base and at J to 5 bases, leaving 3 bases not matched to a gene. Per germline, CDR1 KGHDR and CDR2 SFDVKD. The CDR3 loop spans 15 amino acids. Written as DNA, the CDR3 is TGTGCCACCAGTGATTTCTTGGACAGGGACAATGAGCAGTTCTTC. Its translation is CATSDFLDRDNEQFF.

This clonotype appeared a few times. The genes are TRBV11-3 and TRBJ2-2; 9 bases fit TRBD1. The V gene end was trimmed by 5 bases and the J gene end by 4 bases; junction bases not matched to a gene: 5. Germline CDR1 is SGHNT and CDR2 is YENEEA. The CDR3 contains 15 residues. The CDR3 sequence: CASSPGQGTTGELFF. The CDR3 region has the DNA TGTGCCAGCAGCCCGGGACAGGGAACCACCGGGGAGCTGTTTTTT. Combining the CDR3 with reference TRBV11-3 and TRBJ2-2 gives the whole variable domain EAGVVQSPRYKIIEKKQPVAFWCNPISGHNTLYWYLQNLGQGPELLIRYENEEAVDDSQLPKDRFSAERLKGVDSTLKIQPAELGDSAVYLCASSPGQGTTGELFFGEGSRLTVL.

This clonotype was seen more than once but under ten times. The chain uses TRBV10-1 and TRBJ2-2; D possibly matches TRBD1 or TRBD2 (5 bases each). CDR1 is WNHNN, CDR2 SYGVQD, per germline (reference sequence). This CDR3 region has 16 residues. With 5 bases removed from V and 1 base from J, the gap between germline ends came to 14 bases. In nucleotides, the CDR3 is TGCGCCAGCAGTCCCCCGGGGCGATTGAACACCGGGGAGCTGTTTTTT. Protein sequence: CASSPPGRLNTGELFF.

In its sample, this clonotype was seen many times. The chain employs TRBV18 and TRBJ2-1, with D unclear. Germline lookup yields CDR1 KGHSH and CDR2 LQKENI. The CDR3 has 13 amino acids. V lost 3 bases and J 7 bases, leaving 10 bases between the germline ends. The CDR3, as DNA: TGTGCCAGCTCACCGTCGTGGATAAATGAGCAGTTCTTC. It translates to CASSPSWINEQFF. Combining the CDR3 with reference TRBV18 and TRBJ2-1 gives the whole variable domain NAGVMQNPRHLVRRRGQEARLRCSPMKGHSHVYWYRQLPEEGLKFMVYLQKENIIDESGMPKERFSAEFPKEGPSILRIQQVVRGDSAAYFCASSPSWINEQFFGPGTRLTVL.

This clonotype has at least ten counts. The chain uses TRBV12-3 or TRBV12-4 and TRBJ2-3; D possibly uses TRBD1 or TRBD2 (6 bases each). This CDR3 region has 14 residues. Between the trimmed V and J ends, which lost 8 bases and 0 bases, there was a span of 12 bases. The CDR3 DNA is TGTGCCAGCCATAGGGGGACTAGCACAGATACGCAGTATTTT. Amino acids: CASHRGTSTDTQYF.

This clonotype was counted a few times. The chain combines TRBV11-1 with TRBJ2-1; 8 bases line up with TRBD2. V was pared by 4 bases and J by 3 bases, with 8 bases of the junction left unmatched. This CDR3 contains 16 residues. The V gene's germline CDR1 is SGHAT and CDR2 FQDESV (reference sequence). CDR3 region: CASSSGLAHRYNEQFF. CDR3 in DNA: TGTGCCAGCAGCTCAGGACTAGCACATCGCTACAATGAGCAGTTCTTC.

This clonotype was observed many times. The rearrangement joins TRBV3-1 to TRBJ1-1; a possible D gene is TRBD1 (5 bases). V was shortened by 1 base and J by 7 bases, with 10 bases between the two germline ends. The CDR3 has 13 amino acids. The germline V gene encodes CDR1 LGHDT and CDR2 YNNKEL (reference sequence). The CDR3 DNA is TGTGCCAGCAGCCAAGTTGGGGGGTTTGAAGCTTTCTTT. Protein sequence: CASSQVGGFEAFF.

The V call is TRBV7-9, the J call TRBJ2-5, with D perhaps matching TRBD1 (6 bases). Germline CDR1 and CDR2: SEHNR and FQNEAQ (reference sequence). The CDR3 has 14 residues. The ends were cut back, 5 bases at V and 4 bases at J, with 14 bases in the middle. CDR3 region: CASSRTGLAETQYF. CDR3 coding DNA: TGTGCCAGCAGCCGAACAGGGCTGGCAGAGACCCAGTACTTC.

This clonotype was seen repeatedly, ten times or more. The chain has TRBV5-1 and TRBJ1-1; perhaps TRBD1 as D (5 bases). V was clipped by 5 bases and J by 5 bases, with 19 bases between them. This CDR3 is built from 15 residues. Germline CDR1 and CDR2: SGHRS and YFSETQ. Here the CDR3 DNA reads TGCGCCAGCAGTCAGGACGGGACCCCGGGGACTGAAGCTTTCTTT. It yields the protein CASSQDGTPGTEAFF.

This clonotype has a count of ten or more. V usage is TRBV5-1 and J usage is TRBJ1-5; no reliable D call. The V end lost 0 bases, the J end lost 6 bases, and 10 bases lay between the germline ends. CDR1 SGHRS and CDR2 YFSETQ come from the germline V gene. The CDR3 has 14 residues. The CDR3 region is CASSLGEGGQPQHF. CDR3 coding DNA: TGCGCCAGCAGCTTGGGGGAGGGAGGTCAGCCCCAGCATTTT.

This clonotype has ten or more counts. This rearrangement joins TRBV27 to TRBJ2-3; the D is unclear. The length of the CDR3 is 17 residues. Trimming took 9 bases from V and 7 from J, leaving 29 bases between them. CDR1 is MNHEY, CDR2 SMNVEV, per germline (reference sequence). CDR3 residues: CARETPVPKGLPNTQYF. DNA of the CDR3: TGTGCCAGGGAAACCCCGGTGCCCAAGGGTCTTCCCAATACGCAGTATTTT.

This clonotype showed up just a few times. This rearrangement joins TRBV20-1 to TRBJ2-3, with 10 bases identical to TRBD2. The germline gives CDR1 DFQATT, CDR2 SNEGSKA (reference sequence). V shed 5 bases and J 4 bases; nucleotides not matched to a gene: 6. The CDR3 runs 14 residues. CDR3 sequence (DNA): TGCAGTGCTGACGTGCTAGCGGGAGCAGATACGCAGTATTTT. This gives the protein CSADVLAGADTQYF.

This clonotype appeared many times. J is TRBJ2-1 and V is TRBV5-1, with 10 positions matching TRBD2. The V gene end was trimmed by 3 bases and the J gene end by 8 bases; junction bases not matched to a gene: 8. The germline V gene encodes CDR1 SGHRS and CDR2 YFSETQ. This CDR3 is 15 amino acids long. The chain's CDR3 is CASSSNGLAVDEQFF. For the CDR3, the DNA is TGCGCCAGCAGCTCGAACGGACTAGCGGTCGATGAGCAGTTCTTC.

This rearrangement joins TRBV7-6 to TRBJ2-5; perhaps D is TRBD1 or TRBD2 (5 bases each). This CDR3 contains 16 residues. CDR1 is SGHVS and CDR2 is FNYEAQ in the germline V gene. V lost 2 bases, J lost 5 bases, and 18 bases lay in between. The CDR3 DNA follows: TGTGCCAGCAGCTTAAGGACTCCAGAGTGGGGGGAGACCCAGTACTTC. Translation gives CASSLRTPEWGETQYF.

This clonotype was observed many times. V usage is TRBV21-1 and J usage is TRBJ2-7. TRBV21-1 is shown as a pseudogene. The length of the CDR3 is 15 residues. The CDR3 DNA is TGTGCCAGCAGCGAAACGGACAGGGCTACCTACGAGCAGTACTTC. Translating it yields CASSETDRATYEQYF.

There are many counts of this clonotype. The chain recombines TRBV11-3 with TRBJ2-2; 10 nucleotides agree with TRBD2. Germline loops: CDR1 SGHNT, CDR2 YENEEA. The junction had 9 bases not matched to a gene; V was cut back by 8 bases and J by 6 bases. This CDR3 has 15 residues. The CDR3, as DNA: TGTGCCAGCGGCGAGCTAGCGGGAGCATCCGGGGAGCTGTTTTTT. Its protein product is CASGELAGASGELFF.

Ten or more counts support this clonotype. This chain joins TRBV2 and TRBJ2-1, with no clear D. Germline CDR1 SNHLY, CDR2 FYNNEI. This CDR3 is built from 11 residues. V lost 6 bases and J 7 bases, leaving 7 bases between the germline ends. The CDR3 sequence is CASSRRNEQFF. The CDR3 nucleotides are TGTGCCAGCAGCAGACGGAATGAGCAGTTCTTC.

The chain couples TRBV20-1 to TRBJ2-7, with D perhaps matching TRBD2 (5 bases). Per the germline V gene, CDR1 is DFQATT and CDR2 is SNEGSKA (reference sequence). The CDR3 length is 11 residues. V shed 5 bases and J shed 10 bases, with 15 bases lying between them. CDR3 in DNA: TGCAGTGCTCTAGGGTCCGGAGGACAGTACGTC. Translated: CSALGSGGQYV.

This clonotype has only a few counts. The V gene is TRBV20-1, the J gene TRBJ2-3, with TRBD2 as a possible D gene (5 bases). Trimming stripped 3 bases from V and 1 base from J, with 11 bases between. CDR1 and CDR2 from the germline V gene are DFQATT and SNEGSKA (reference sequence). The length of the CDR3 is 14 residues. The CDR3 spells CSASTGDGTDTQYF. CDR3 sequence (DNA): TGCAGTGCTAGTACCGGGGATGGCACAGATACGCAGTATTTT.

This clonotype has at least ten counts. The chain carries TRBV10-3 and TRBJ2-1; 7 bases agree with TRBD2. Looked up from germline, CDR1 is ENHRY and CDR2 is SYGVKD. V gave up 11 bases and J gave up 3 bases; unmatched junction bases: 7. The CDR3 extends over 13 amino acids. CDR3 nucleotide sequence: TGTGCCGTCGAGCGGGAAGACTACAATGAGCAGTTCTTC. Its translation: CAVEREDYNEQFF.

This clonotype was seen ten or more times. The J gene is TRBJ1-5, the V gene TRBV20-1; D not certain. Germline V gene sequence: CDR1 DFQATT, CDR2 SNEGSKA (reference sequence). The V end was cut by 0 bases, the J end by 3 bases, with 9 bases between. The CDR3 is made up of 14 amino acids. The CDR3 coding sequence is TGCAGTGCTAGAGATGGAACGGTCAATCAGCCCCAGCATTTT. Translation: CSARDGTVNQPQHF.